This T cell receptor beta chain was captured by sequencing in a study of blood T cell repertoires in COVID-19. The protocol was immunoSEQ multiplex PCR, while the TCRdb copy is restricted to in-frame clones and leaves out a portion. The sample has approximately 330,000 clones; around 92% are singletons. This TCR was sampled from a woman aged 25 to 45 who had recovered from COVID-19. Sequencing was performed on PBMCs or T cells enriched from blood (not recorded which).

CDR3 amino acids: CASSLIRQENPYGYTF. The CDR3 coding sequence is TGTGCCAGCAGCTTAATCCGACAGGAGAACCCCTATGGCTACACCTTC. This chain uses TRBV7-9 with TRBJ1-2, with D perhaps matching TRBD1 (6 bases). Germline V gene lookup returns CDR1 SEHNR and CDR2 FQNEAQ (reference sequence). This CDR3 comprises 16 residues. With 2 bases removed from V and 4 bases from J, the gap between germline ends came to 17 bases.